The text below deals with one TCR beta chain. The sample is drawn from a study of blood T cell repertoires in COVID-19. Study at large: Acute and convalescent COVID-19 specimens originated in the United States, Italy and Spain. Sources were T cells, B-cell-depleted T cells, or PBMCs; the material itself was cDNA or gDNA.

Looked up from germline, CDR1 is MGHRA and CDR2 is YSYEKL. The trim removed 4 bases at V and 3 bases at J, leaving 1 base unmatched. The CDR3 extends over 15 amino acids. In the original analysis: Amplification with reference gene primers provided the estimates of nucleated cell counts. Sequencing used immunoSEQ multiplex PCR; TCRdb keeps in-frame clones, though not all of them. V and J calls and clone size follow that table, whereas D and trimming were derived from the DNA. Here the sample spans around 55,000 clones, roughly 90% being singletons. The sequence came from a man aged 55 to 70 with active COVID-19. The source material was peripheral blood. The chain links TRBV4-1 to TRBJ2-7; 15 bases are shared with TRBD2. The CDR3 is CASSPGLAGGYEQYF. CDR3 in DNA: TGCGCCAGCAGCCCGGGACTAGCGGGAGGCTACGAGCAGTACTTC.